These 20 T cell receptor beta chains were all obtained from the same sample, sequenced in a study of T cells after yellow fever vaccination (dated by TCRdb to 2018 to 2020). Receptors were amplified or captured by 5' RACE. TCRdb names Illumina HiSeq 2500 as the instrument used. The public reads were run again by TCRdb, first through fastp at Q25 and then through MiXCR, and only productive beta chains were kept. Each entry is one CDR3 protein sequence, shown with its most common DNA and genes. This sample has over 300,000 distinct CDR3 sequences in its table, and around 7% of those were observed once. The ten largest account for 15% to 20% of the sample. The treatment or condition label corresponds to: live attenuated yellow fever vaccine strain. The sample in question was PBMCs, obtained 35 to 50 days after the first yellow fever vaccination. All receptors derive from a man younger than 35 who received the YFV17D yellow fever vaccine.

CDR3 sequence (DNA): TGTGCCAGCAGCTCCGCCAGGGAGGCCTATGGCTACACCTTC. Amino acids: CASSSAREAYGYTF. The chain recombines TRBV11-2 with TRBJ1-2; a weak D match, TRBD1 (5 bases). V lost 4 bases and J 4 bases, leaving 13 bases between the germline ends. Per germline, CDR1 SGHAT and CDR2 FQNNGV. This CDR3 is 14 amino acids long.

This clonotype was recorded a few times. The chain recombines TRBV11-2 with TRBJ2-5; D not certain. CDR3 length equals 12 residues. Germline assignment: CDR1 SGHAT and CDR2 FQNNGV. V was clipped by 7 bases and J by 5 bases, with 11 bases between them. CDR3 DNA: TGTGCCAGCACCGCGCGACGGGAGACCCAGTACTTC. Protein product: CASTARRETQYF.

The V gene is TRBV4-3, the J gene TRBJ1-6; TRBD1 is a possible D gene (6 bases). The CDR3 spans 16 residues. V was clipped by 6 bases and J by 4 bases, with 16 bases between them. The germline V gene encodes CDR1 LGHNA and CDR2 YSLEER. In DNA form, the CDR3 reads TGCGCCAGCAGTTCAGGGGTGGGATCTTATAATTCACCCCTCCACTTT. This encodes CASSSGVGSYNSPLHF.

The rearrangement links TRBV28 to TRBJ2-3, with D perhaps matching TRBD2 (6 bases). Germline V gene sequence: CDR1 MDHEN, CDR2 SYDVKM. The CDR3 is made up of 13 amino acids. Trimming stripped 6 bases from V and 3 bases from J, with 10 bases between. CDR3 amino acids: CASRSAGTDTQYF. CDR3 coding DNA: TGTGCCAGCAGATCTGCGGGGACAGATACGCAGTATTTT.

This clonotype turned up a few times. The CDR3 reads CASSQVRGRGNTGELFF. The CDR3, as DNA: TGCGCCAGCAGCCAAGTTAGGGGGCGAGGGAACACCGGGGAGCTGTTTTTT. J is TRBJ2-2 and V is TRBV4-1; 7 bases match TRBD1. The CDR3 has 17 amino acids. With V trimmed by 1 base and J by 1 base, 6 bases remained unmatched. The V gene's germline CDR1 is MGHRA and CDR2 YSYEKL.

The V and J genes are TRBV27 and TRBJ2-3; TRBD2 might be the D (6 bases). This CDR3 spans 16 amino acids. Deletions cut 2 bases from V and 0 bases from J, with 12 bases between. Germline CDR1 reads MNHEY; CDR2 reads SMNVEV (reference sequence). CDR3 nucleotides: TGTGCCAGCAGTTTAGAAGGTAGCGGTAGCACAGATACGCAGTATTTT. This encodes CASSLEGSGSTDTQYF.

A few counts support this clonotype. The genes are TRBV9 and TRBJ2-3; D is undetermined. Germline-derived CDR1 and CDR2 are SGDLS and YYNGEE. V was clipped by 2 bases and J by 4 bases, with 11 bases between them. This CDR3 has 14 amino acids. CDR3 in DNA: TGTGCCAGCAGCGTTGAAAGTCTGCCAGATACGCAGTATTTT. Translated: CASSVESLPDTQYF.

The CDR3 nucleotides read TGTGCCATCAGTGCCGGGGGTAGAGGTACGCAGTATTTT. Residues: CAISAGGRGTQYF. V gene TRBV10-3 combines with J gene TRBJ2-3, with TRBD2 as a possible D gene (6 bases). Germline V lookup: CDR1 ENHRY, CDR2 SYGVKD. The V end lost 4 bases, the J end lost 8 bases, and 13 bases lay between the germline ends. There are 13 residues in the CDR3.

The table lists this clonotype with a few counts. The J gene is TRBJ2-7, the V gene TRBV25-1; D is unresolved. Germline V gene sequence: CDR1 MGHDK, CDR2 SYGVNS. V was trimmed by 4 bases and J by 7 bases, leaving 14 bases between them. There are 13 residues in the CDR3. The CDR3 DNA reads as TGTGCCAGCAGTGGTTCCCGTCCGTGGGAGCAGTACGTC. Translation gives CASSGSRPWEQYV.

The chain is built from TRBV25-1 and TRBJ2-2, with TRBD1 matching over 10 bases. CDR1 and CDR2 (germline): MGHDK, SYGVNS. V shed 7 bases and J 7 bases; nucleotides not matched to a gene: 6. This CDR3 region has 14 residues. CDR3 DNA: TGTGCCAGCAAGCTGACAGGGGGCTACGGGGAGCTGTTTTTT. Amino acid sequence: CASKLTGGYGELFF.

This clonotype was counted at least ten times. The J gene is TRBJ2-6, the V gene TRBV9; the D is unclear. V shed 3 bases and J shed 0 bases, with 10 bases lying between them. The CDR3 contains 16 residues. Germline CDR1 SGDLS, CDR2 YYNGEE. The CDR3 sequence is CASSAALSSGANVLTF. In nucleotides, the CDR3 is TGTGCCAGCAGCGCAGCATTAAGCTCTGGGGCCAACGTCCTGACTTTC.

This clonotype was recorded a few times. This chain connects TRBV20-1 to TRBJ1-5, with 7 bases that match TRBD1. Trimming took 8 bases from V and 2 from J; bases not matched to a gene: 6. CDR3 length: 13 residues. Germline-derived CDR1 and CDR2 are DFQATT and SNEGSKA (reference sequence). In nucleotides, the CDR3 is TGCAGTTTATCAACAGGGGGCAATCAGCCCCAGCATTTT. This translates into CSLSTGGNQPQHF.

This clonotype appeared a few times. V is TRBV20-1 and J is TRBJ1-5; D might be TRBD1 (6 bases). The CDR3 runs to 15 residues. Trimming left V 1 base short and J 4 bases short, with 14 bases between. Germline V CDR1 and CDR2: DFQATT, SNEGSKA (reference sequence). CDR3 protein: CSARAQGVRNQPQHF. Written as DNA, the CDR3 is TGCAGTGCTAGAGCACAGGGAGTGAGAAATCAGCCCCAGCATTTT.

This clonotype was seen a few times. V gene TRBV10-2 combines with J gene TRBJ2-3; 7 nucleotides match TRBD2. This CDR3 has 14 amino acids. CDR1 and CDR2 from the germline V gene are WSHSY and SAAADI. V lost 4 bases to trimming and J lost 5 bases; unmatched junction nucleotides: 6. CDR3 sequence: CASSATSWKDTQYF. The DNA of the CDR3 is TGCGCCAGCAGTGCGACTAGCTGGAAAGATACGCAGTATTTT.

The rearrangement joins TRBV6-5 to TRBJ2-2; possible D gene TRBD1, 6 bases. The CDR3 is made up of 16 amino acids. Trimming stripped 0 bases from V and 6 bases from J, with 14 bases between. Per the germline V gene, CDR1 is MNHEY and CDR2 is SVGAGI. The CDR3 DNA follows: TGTGCCAGCAGTTACTCGAGTCTGGGGGCGGCCGGGGAGCTGTTTTTT. Encoded protein: CASSYSSLGAAGELFF.

This chain connects TRBV7-2 to TRBJ2-1; D ambiguous. The CDR3 runs to 13 residues. Germline V CDR1 and CDR2: SGHTA, FQGNSA. V was shortened by 0 bases and J by 8 bases, with 8 bases between the two germline ends. The CDR3 here is CASSLAPDDEQFF. CDR3 nucleotide sequence: TGTGCCAGCAGCTTAGCTCCAGATGATGAGCAGTTCTTC. The variable domain in full, completed from reference TRBV7-2 and TRBJ2-1, reads GAGVSQSPSNKVTEKGKDVELRCDPISGHTALYWYRQSLGQGLEFLIYFQGNSAPDKSGLPSDRFSAERTGGSVSTLTIQRTQQEDSAVYLCASSLAPDDEQFFGPGTRLTVL.

This clonotype was seen more than once but under ten times. The CDR3 DNA is TGTGCCAGCAGTTACTCGGGGGACAGCCCGACAGATACGCAGTATTTT. This codes for CASSYSGDSPTDTQYF. V gene TRBV6-2 or TRBV6-3 combines with J gene TRBJ2-3, with 7 nucleotides matching TRBD1. Germline assignment: CDR1 MNHEY and CDR2 SVGEGT. This CDR3 is built from 16 residues. Trimming removed 0 bases from V and 3 bases from J; junction bases left unmatched: 6.

The chain couples TRBV12-3 or TRBV12-4 to TRBJ2-3; D uncertain. V lost 1 base, J lost 5 bases, and 10 bases lay in between. The CDR3 runs to 14 residues. The CDR3 nucleotides are TGTGCCAGCAGTTTAGGCCAGTACCAAGATACGCAGTATTTT. It is translated as CASSLGQYQDTQYF.

The rearrangement joins TRBV29-1 to TRBJ1-5; the D is unclear. Germline V lookup: CDR1 SQVTM, CDR2 ANQGSEA. V lost 4 bases to trimming and J lost 5 bases, with 6 bases between them. CDR3 size: 11 residues. CDR3 sequence reads: CSVGGDQPQHF. CDR3 nucleotides: TGCAGCGTTGGGGGTGATCAGCCCCAGCATTTT. Full variable domain (outside the CDR3, taken from reference TRBV29-1 and TRBJ1-5): SAVISQKPSRDICQRGTSLTIQCQVDSQVTMMFWYRQQPGQSLTLIATANQGSEATYESGFVIDKFPISRPNLTFSTLTVSNMSPEDSSIYLCSVGGDQPQHFGDGTRLSIL.

A few counts support this clonotype. The chain combines TRBV5-1 with TRBJ2-7; TRBD1 or TRBD2 may be the D gene (5 bases each). Germline V gene sequence: CDR1 SGHRS, CDR2 YFSETQ. V was clipped by 0 bases and J by 5 bases, with 12 bases between them. The CDR3 has 14 amino acids. The CDR3 loop is CASSLGGQGDEQYV. The CDR3 region has the DNA TGCGCCAGCAGCTTGGGAGGGCAGGGCGACGAGCAGTACGTC.